This TCR beta chain was identified during a study of T cell responses to AZD1222 COVID-19 vaccine. Data came from immunoSEQ multiplex PCR; TCRdb stores just in-frame clones and leaves some out. The sample includes under 150,000 clones, roughly 88% of them seen just once. Trimming cost V 1 base and J 6 bases, with 15 bases left between them. The CDR3 length is 15 residues. Looked up from germline, CDR1 is MDHEN and CDR2 is SYDVKM. Sequencing was performed on peripheral blood, taken 28 days after the second AZD1222 dose. The sequence was obtained from an adult who received the AZD1222 COVID-19 vaccine. J is TRBJ1-2 and V is TRBV28; a weak D match, TRBD1 (5 bases). The CDR3 is CASSLFGQGKDGYTF. In DNA, the CDR3 is TGTGCCAGCAGTTTATTTGGTCAGGGTAAGGATGGCTACACCTTC.